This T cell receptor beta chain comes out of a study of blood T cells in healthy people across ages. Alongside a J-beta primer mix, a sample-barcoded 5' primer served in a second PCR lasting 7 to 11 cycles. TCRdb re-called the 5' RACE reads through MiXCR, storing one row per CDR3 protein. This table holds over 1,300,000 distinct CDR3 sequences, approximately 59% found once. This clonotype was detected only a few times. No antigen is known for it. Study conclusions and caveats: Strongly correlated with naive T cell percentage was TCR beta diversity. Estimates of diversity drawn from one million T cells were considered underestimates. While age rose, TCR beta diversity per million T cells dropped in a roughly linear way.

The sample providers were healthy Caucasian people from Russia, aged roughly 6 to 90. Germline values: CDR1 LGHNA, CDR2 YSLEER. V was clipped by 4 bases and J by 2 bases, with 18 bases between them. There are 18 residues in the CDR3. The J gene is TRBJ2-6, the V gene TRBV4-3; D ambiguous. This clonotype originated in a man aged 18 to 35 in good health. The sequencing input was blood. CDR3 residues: CASSRETVQVTGANVLTF. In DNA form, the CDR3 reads TGCGCCAGCAGCCGAGAGACGGTGCAGGTGACTGGGGCCAACGTCCTGACTTTC.